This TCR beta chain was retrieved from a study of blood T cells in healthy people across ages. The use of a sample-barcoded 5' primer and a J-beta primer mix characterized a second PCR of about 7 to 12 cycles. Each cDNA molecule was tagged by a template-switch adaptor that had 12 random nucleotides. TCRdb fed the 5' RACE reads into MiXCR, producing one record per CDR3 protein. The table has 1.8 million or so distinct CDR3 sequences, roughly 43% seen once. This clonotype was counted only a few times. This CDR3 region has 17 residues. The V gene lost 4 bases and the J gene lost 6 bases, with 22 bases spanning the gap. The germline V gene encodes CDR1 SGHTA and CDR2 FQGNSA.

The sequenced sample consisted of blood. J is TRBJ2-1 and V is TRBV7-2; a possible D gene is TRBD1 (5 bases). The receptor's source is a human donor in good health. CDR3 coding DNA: TGTGCCAGCAGCTGGGGCAAGAGCCGGCTAGGTGGCAATGAGCAGTTCTTC. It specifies CASSWGKSRLGGNEQFF.